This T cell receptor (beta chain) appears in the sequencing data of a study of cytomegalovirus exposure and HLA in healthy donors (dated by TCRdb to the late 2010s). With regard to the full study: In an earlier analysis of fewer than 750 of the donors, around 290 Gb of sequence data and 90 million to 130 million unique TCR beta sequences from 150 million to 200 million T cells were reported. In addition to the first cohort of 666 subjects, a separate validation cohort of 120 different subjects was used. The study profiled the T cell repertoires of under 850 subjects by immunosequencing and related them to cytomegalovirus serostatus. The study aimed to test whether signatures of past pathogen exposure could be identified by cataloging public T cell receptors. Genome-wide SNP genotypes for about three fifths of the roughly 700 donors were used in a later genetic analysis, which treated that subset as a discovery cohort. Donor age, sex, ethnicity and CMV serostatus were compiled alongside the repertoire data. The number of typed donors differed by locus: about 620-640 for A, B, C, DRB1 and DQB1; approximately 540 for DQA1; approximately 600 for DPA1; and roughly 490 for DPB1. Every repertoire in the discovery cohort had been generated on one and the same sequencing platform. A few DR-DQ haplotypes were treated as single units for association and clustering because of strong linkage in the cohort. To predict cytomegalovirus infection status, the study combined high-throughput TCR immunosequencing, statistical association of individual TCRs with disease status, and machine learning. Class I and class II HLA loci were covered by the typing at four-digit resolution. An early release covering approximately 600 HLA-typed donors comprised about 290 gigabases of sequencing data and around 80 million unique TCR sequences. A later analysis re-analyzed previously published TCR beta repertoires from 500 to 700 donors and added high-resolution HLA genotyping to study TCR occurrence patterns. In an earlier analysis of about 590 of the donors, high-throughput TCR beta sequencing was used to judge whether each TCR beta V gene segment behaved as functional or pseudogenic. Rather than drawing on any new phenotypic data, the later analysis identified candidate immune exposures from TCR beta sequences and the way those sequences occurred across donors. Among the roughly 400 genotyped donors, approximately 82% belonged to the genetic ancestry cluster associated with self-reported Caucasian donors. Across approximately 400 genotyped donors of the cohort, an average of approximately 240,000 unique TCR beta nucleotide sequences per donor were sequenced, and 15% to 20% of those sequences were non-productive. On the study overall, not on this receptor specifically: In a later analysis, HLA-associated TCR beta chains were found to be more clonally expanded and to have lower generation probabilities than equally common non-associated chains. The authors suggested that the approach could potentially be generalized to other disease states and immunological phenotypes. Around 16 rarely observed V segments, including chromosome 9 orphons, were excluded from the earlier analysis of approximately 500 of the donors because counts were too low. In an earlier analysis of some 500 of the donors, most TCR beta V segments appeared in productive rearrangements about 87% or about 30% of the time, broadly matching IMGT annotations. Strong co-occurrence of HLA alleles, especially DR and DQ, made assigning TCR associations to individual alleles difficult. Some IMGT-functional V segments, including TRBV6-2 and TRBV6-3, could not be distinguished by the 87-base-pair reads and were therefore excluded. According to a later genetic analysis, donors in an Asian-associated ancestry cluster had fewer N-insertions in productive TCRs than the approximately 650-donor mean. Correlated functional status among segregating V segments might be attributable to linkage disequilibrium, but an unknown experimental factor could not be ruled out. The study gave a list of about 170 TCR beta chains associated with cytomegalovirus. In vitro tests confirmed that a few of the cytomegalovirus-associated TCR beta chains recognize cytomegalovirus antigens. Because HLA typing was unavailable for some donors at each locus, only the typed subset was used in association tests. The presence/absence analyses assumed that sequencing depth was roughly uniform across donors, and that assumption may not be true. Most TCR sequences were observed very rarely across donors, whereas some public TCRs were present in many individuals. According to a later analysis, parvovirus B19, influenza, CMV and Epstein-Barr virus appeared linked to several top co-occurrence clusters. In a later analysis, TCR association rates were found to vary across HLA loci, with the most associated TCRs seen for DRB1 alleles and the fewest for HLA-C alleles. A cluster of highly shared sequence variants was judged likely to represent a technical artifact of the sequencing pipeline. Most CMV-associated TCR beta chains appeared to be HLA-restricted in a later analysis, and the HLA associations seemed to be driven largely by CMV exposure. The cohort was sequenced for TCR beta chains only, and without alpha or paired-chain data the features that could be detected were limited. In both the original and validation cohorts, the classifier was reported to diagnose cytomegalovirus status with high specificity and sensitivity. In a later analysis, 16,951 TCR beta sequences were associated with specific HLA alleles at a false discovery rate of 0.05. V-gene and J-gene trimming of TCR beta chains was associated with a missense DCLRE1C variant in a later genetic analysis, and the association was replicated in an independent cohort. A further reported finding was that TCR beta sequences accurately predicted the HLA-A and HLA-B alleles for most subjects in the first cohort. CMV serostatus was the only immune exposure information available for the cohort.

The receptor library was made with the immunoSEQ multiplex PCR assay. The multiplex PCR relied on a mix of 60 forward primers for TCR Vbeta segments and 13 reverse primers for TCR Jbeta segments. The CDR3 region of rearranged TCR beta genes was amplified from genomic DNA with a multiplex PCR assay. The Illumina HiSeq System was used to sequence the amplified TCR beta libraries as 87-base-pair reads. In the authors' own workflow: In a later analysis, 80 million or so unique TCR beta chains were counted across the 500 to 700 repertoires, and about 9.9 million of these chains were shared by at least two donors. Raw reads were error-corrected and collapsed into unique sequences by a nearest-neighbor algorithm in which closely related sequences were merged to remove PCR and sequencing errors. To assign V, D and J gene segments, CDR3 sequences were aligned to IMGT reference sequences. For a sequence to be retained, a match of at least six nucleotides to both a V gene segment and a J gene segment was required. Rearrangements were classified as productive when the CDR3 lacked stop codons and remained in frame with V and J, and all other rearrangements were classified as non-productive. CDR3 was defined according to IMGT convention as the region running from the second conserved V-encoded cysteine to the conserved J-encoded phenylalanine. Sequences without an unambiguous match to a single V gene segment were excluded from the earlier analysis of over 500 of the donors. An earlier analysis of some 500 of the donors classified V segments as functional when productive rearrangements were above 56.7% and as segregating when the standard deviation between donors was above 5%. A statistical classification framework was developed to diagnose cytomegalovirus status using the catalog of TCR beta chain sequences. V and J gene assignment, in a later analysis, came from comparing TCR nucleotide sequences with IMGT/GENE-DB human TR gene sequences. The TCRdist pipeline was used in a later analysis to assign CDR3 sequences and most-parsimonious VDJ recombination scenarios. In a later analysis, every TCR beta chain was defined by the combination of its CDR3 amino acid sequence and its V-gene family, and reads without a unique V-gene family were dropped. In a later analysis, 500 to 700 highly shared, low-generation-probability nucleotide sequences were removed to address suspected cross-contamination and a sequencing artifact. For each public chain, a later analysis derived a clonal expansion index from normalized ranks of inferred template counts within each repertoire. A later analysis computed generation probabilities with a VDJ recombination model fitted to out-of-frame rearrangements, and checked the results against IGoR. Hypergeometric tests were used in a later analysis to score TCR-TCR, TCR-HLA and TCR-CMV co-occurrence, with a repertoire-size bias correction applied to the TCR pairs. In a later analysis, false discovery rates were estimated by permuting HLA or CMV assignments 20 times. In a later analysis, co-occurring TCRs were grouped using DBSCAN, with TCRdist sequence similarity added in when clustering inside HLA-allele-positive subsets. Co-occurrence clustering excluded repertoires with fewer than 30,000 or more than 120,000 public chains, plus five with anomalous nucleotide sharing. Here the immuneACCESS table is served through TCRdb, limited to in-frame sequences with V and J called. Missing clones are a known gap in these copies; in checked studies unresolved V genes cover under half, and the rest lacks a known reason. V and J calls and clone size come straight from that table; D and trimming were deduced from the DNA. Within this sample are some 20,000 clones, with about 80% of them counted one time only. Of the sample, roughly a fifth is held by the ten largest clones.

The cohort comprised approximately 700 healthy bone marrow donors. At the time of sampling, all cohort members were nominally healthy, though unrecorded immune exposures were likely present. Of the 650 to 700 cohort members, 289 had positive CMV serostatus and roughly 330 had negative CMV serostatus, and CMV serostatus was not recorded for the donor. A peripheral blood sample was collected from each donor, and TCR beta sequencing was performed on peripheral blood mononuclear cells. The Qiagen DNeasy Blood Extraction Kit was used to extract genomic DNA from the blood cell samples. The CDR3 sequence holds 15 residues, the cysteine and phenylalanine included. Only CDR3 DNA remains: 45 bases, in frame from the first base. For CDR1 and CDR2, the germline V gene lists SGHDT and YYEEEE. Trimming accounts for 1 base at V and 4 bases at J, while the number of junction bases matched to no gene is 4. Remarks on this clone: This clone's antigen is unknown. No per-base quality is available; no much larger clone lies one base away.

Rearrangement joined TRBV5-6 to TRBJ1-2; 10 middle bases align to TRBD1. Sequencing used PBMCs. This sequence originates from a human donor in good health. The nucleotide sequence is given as TGTGCCAGCAGCTTGAGGACAGGGGGGAGCTATGGCTACACCTTC. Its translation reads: CASSLRTGGSYGYTF.